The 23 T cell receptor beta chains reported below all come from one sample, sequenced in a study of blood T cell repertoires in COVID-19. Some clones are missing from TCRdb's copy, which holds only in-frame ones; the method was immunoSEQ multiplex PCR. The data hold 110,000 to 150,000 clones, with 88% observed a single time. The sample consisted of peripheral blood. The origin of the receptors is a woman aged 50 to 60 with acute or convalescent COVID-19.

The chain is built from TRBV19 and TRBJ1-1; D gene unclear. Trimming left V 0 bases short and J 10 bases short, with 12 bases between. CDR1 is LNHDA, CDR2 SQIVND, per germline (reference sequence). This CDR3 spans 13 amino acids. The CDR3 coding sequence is TGTGCCAGTAGTATAGATACGGGGATCGGAGCTTTCTTT. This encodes CASSIDTGIGAFF.

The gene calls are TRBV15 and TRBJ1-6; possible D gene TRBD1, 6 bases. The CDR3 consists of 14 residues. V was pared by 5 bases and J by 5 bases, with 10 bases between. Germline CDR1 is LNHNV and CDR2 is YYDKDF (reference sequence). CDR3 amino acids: CATSVRDNNSPLHF. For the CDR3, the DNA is TGTGCCACCAGCGTCCGGGACAATAATTCACCCCTCCACTTT.

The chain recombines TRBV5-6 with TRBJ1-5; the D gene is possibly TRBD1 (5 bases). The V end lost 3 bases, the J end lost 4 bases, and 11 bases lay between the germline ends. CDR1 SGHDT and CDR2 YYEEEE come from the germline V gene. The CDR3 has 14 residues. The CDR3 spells CASSSGRGNQPQHF. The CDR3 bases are TGTGCCAGCAGCTCTGGACGGGGGAATCAGCCCCAGCATTTT.

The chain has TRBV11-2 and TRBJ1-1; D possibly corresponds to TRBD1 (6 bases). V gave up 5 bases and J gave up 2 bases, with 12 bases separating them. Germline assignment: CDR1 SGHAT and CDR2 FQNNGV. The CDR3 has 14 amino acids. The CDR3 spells CASSEDSANTEAFF. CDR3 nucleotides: TGTGCCAGCAGCGAGGACAGCGCTAACACTGAAGCTTTCTTT.

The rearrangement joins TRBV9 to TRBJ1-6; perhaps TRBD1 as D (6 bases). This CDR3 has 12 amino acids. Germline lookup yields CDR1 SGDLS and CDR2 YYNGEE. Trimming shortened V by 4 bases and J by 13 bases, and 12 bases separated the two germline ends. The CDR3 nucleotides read TGTGCCAGCAGCACCCAGGGGATGCCCCTCCACTTT. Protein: CASSTQGMPLHF.

In nucleotides, the CDR3 is TGTGCCATCAGCCCAGGGAATGTAAATGAGCAGTTCTTC. This encodes CAISPGNVNEQFF. The chain links TRBV10-3 to TRBJ2-1; D might be TRBD1 (5 bases). CDR1 and CDR2 (germline): ENHRY, SYGVKD. The CDR3 contains 13 residues. The germline V and J ends were trimmed by 6 bases and 7 bases, with 13 bases remaining between them.

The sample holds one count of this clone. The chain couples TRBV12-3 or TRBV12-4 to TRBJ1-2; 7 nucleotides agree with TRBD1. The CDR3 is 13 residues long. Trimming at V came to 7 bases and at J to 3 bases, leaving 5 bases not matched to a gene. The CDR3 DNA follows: TGTGCCAGCAAGGGGGCGTCAGACTATGGCTACACCTTC. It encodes CASKGASDYGYTF.

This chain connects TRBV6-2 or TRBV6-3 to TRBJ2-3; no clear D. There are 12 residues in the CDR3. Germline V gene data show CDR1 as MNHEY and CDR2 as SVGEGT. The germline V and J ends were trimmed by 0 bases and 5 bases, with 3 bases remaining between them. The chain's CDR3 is CASSYSKDTQYF. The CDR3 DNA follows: TGTGCCAGCAGTTACTCTAAAGATACGCAGTATTTT.

Here the CDR3 reads CASSEVQVNQPQHF. CDR3 in DNA: TGTGCCAGCAGTGAAGTTCAGGTGAATCAGCCCCAGCATTTT. V and J are TRBV6-1 and TRBJ1-5; D uncertain. The CDR3 contains 14 residues. The V gene lost 1 base and the J gene lost 4 bases, with 8 bases spanning the gap. The germline V gene encodes CDR1 MNHNS and CDR2 SASEGT.

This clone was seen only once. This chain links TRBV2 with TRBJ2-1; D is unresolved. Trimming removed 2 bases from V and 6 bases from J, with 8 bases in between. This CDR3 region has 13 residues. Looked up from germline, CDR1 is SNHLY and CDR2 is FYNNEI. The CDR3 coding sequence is TGTGCCAGCAGTGAAAGACAAGGCAATGAGCAGTTCTTC. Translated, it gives CASSERQGNEQFF.

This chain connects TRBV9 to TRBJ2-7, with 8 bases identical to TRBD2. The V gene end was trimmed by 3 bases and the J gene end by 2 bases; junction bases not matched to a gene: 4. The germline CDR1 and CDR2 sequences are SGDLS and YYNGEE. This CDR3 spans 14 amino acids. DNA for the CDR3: TGTGCCAGCAGCGCCAGACTAGCGCCCTACGAGCAGTACTTC. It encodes CASSARLAPYEQYF.

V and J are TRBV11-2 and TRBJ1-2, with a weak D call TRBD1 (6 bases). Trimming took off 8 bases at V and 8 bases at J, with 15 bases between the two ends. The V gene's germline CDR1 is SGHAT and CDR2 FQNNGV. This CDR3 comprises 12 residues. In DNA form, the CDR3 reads TGTGCCAGCGGTACGAGGGGGGGCGGCTACACCTTC. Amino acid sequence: CASGTRGGGYTF.

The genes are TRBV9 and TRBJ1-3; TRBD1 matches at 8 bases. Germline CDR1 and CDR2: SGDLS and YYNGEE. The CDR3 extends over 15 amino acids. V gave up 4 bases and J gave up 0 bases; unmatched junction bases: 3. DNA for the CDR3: TGTGCCAGCAGCTTCGACAGGGGCTCTGGAAACACCATATATTTT. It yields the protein CASSFDRGSGNTIYF.

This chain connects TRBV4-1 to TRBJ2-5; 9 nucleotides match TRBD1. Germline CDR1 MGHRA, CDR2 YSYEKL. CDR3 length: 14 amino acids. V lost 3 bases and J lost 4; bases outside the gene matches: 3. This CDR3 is CASSQGQGGETQYF. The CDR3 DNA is TGCGCCAGCAGCCAGGGACAGGGTGGAGAGACCCAGTACTTC.

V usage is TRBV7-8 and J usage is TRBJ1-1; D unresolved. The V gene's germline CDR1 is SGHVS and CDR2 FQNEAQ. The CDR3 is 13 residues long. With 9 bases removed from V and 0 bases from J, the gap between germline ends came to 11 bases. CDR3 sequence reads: CASGLNMNTEAFF. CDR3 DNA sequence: TGTGCCAGTGGACTGAATATGAACACTGAAGCTTTCTTT.

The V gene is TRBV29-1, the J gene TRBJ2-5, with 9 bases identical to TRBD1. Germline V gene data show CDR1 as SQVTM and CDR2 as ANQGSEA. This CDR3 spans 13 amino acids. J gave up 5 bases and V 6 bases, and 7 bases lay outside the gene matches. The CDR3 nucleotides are TGCAGCGTCTCGAACAGGGGGCGGGAGACCCAGTACTTC. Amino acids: CSVSNRGRETQYF.

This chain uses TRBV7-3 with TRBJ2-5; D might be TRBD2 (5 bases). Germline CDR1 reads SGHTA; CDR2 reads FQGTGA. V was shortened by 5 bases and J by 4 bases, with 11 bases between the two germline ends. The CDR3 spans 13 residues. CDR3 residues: CASSPLGGETQYF. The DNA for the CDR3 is TGTGCCAGCAGCCCTCTCGGAGGAGAGACCCAGTACTTC.

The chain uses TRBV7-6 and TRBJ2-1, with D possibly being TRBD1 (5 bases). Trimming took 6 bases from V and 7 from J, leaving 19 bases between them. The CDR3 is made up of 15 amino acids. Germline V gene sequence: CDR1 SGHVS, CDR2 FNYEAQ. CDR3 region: CASSLNILGPNEQFF. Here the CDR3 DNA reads TGTGCCAGCAGTTTAAATATTCTGGGGCCGAATGAGCAGTTCTTC.

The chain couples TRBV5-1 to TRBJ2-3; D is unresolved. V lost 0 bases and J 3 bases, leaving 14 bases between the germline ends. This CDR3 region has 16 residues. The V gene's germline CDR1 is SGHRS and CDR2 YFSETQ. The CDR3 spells CASSLDVSGATDTQYF. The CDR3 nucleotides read TGCGCCAGCAGCTTGGATGTCTCAGGCGCGACAGATACGCAGTATTTT.

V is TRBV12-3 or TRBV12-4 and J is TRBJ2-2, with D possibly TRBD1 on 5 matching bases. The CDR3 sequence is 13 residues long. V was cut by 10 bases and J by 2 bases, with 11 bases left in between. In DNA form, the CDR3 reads TGTGCCAACCAGGGCCGAAACACCGGGGAGCTGTTTTTT. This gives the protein CANQGRNTGELFF.

CDR3 sequence reads: CASSSRLINQPQHF. For the CDR3, the DNA is TGTGCCAGCAGCTCGAGACTAATCAATCAGCCCCAGCATTTT. The rearrangement links TRBV3-1 (or the pseudogene TRBV3-2) to TRBJ1-5; D unclear. The CDR3 sequence is 14 residues long. V dropped 5 bases and J dropped 3 bases, with 11 bases sitting between them. Germline values: CDR1 LGHDT, CDR2 YNNKEL (reference sequence).

The CDR3 sequence is CASSLGQGASGANVLTF. The CDR3 DNA reads TGTGCCAGCAGCTTAGGACAGGGGGCCTCTGGGGCCAACGTCCTGACTTTC. The V gene is TRBV7-9, the J gene TRBJ2-6; TRBD1 aligns across 10 bases. This CDR3 is 17 amino acids long. The germline V gene has CDR1 SEHNR and CDR2 FQNEAQ (reference sequence). V shed 1 base and J 0 bases; nucleotides not matched to a gene: 0.

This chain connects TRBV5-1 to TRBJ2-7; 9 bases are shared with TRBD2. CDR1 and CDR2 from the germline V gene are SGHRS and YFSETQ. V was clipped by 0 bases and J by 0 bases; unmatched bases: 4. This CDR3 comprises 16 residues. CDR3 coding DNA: TGCGCCAGCAGCTTGGTTAGCGGGAGTATCTCCTACGAGCAGTACTTC. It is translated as CASSLVSGSISYEQYF.